This T cell receptor (beta chain) was captured in a study of CD8 T cells in ankylosing spondylitis. As the method for making TCR beta libraries, quantitative 5'-RACE with molecular barcodes was used. One entry per CDR3 protein, called by TCRdb with MiXCR from the 5' RACE reads. The data show 750,000 to 850,000 distinct CDR3 sequences, about 10% seen once. Findings of the study overall: Typical of ankylosing spondylitis blood, it appeared, was a TCR beta motif of eight highly homologous variants. Both synovial fluid and blood in reactive arthritis had previously been reported to carry some motif variants. According to the report, clones linked to the disease were significantly enriched in matched synovial fluid samples taken from ankylosing spondylitis patients. CD8+ by phenotype, disease-linked clones were relatively rare in peripheral blood.

Worth noting for this clonotype: Its antigen is currently unknown.

V gave up 7 bases and J gave up 11 bases, with 14 bases separating them. Germline V gene data show CDR1 as SQVTM and CDR2 as ANQGSEA. This CDR3 is 10 amino acids long. The sample was blood, either unsorted or a sorted T cell fraction (not recorded which). The chain combines TRBV29-1 with TRBJ1-1; unclear D gene. The receptor comes from a male donor with ankylosing spondylitis. In DNA, the CDR3 is TGCAGCGCCAGAGACGAAGGGGCTTTCTTT. Amino acids: CSARDEGAFF.